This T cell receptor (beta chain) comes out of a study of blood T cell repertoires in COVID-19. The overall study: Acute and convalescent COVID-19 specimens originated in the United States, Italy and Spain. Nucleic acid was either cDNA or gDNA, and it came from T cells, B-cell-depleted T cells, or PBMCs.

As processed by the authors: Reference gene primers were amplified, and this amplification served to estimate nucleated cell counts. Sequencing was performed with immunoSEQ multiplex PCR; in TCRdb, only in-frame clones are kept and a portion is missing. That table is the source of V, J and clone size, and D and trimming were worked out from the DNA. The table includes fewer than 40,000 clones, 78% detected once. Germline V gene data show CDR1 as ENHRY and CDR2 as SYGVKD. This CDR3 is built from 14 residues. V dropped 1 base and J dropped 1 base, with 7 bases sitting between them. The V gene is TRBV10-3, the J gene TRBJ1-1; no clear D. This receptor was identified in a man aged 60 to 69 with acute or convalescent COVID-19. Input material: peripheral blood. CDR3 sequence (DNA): TGTGCCATCAGTGAGTACGACAAGAACACTGAAGCTTTCTTT. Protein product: CAISEYDKNTEAFF.